A single sample is the source of the 23 T cell receptor beta chains below, sequenced in a study of cytomegalovirus exposure and HLA in healthy donors. PCR was performed using 60 Vbeta and 13 Jbeta primers. TCRdb keeps only in-frame clones here, not all; method: immunoSEQ multiplex PCR. This sample yields approximately 180,000 clones, of which 81% are seen a single time; about 1.8% belongs to the top ten. The sample taken for sequencing was PBMCs. These receptors were obtained from a man aged 18 to 29 in good health and CMV-seronegative.

This clone came up a few times. The chain joins TRBV4-3 to TRBJ1-2, with 7 bases that match TRBD1. Unmatched junction bases numbered 11, after V lost 1 base and J lost 6 bases. CDR1 and CDR2 from the germline V gene are LGHNA and YSLEER. This CDR3 comprises 16 residues. For the CDR3, the DNA is TGCGCCAGCAGCCAAGCCAACCTGGACAGGACAAATGGCTACACCTTC. It codes for CASSQANLDRTNGYTF.

The chain joins TRBV28 to TRBJ2-5; a possible D gene is TRBD2 (5 bases). The J call is in doubt because the DNA end fits TRBJ2-7 better. CDR1 and CDR2 (germline): MDHEN, SYDVKM. There are 14 residues in the CDR3. The CDR3 DNA sequence: TGTGCCAGCAGTGGCGGGCAAGAAATGAACGAGCAGTACTTC. Its translation: CASSGGQEMNEQYF.

This clone was counted only a few times. The junction departs from the called germline gene at one end, perhaps through a read error. The CDR3 nucleotides are TGTTCCAGCAGCACCGGGAACTACGAGCAGTACTTC. It is translated as CSSSTGNYEQYF. The V and J genes are TRBV7-9 and TRBJ2-7; a possible D gene is TRBD2 (5 bases). The germline gives CDR1 SEHNR, CDR2 FQNEAQ (reference sequence). This CDR3 is built from 12 residues.

On this clone: One junction end does not reproduce the germline sequence, and a read error may be involved. This chain connects TRBV28 to TRBJ2-7, with 8 bases fitting TRBD1. CDR1 and CDR2 from the germline V gene are MDHEN and SYDVKM. This CDR3 comprises 12 residues. As DNA, the CDR3 is TGTGCCAGCAGTGGACAGGGTTACGGGCAGTACTTC. As protein: CASSGQGYGQYF.

As for this clone: One junction end does not reproduce the germline sequence, and a read error may be involved. V gene TRBV5-1 combines with J gene TRBJ1-1; D perhaps matches TRBD1 (5 bases). Looked up from germline, CDR1 is SGHRS and CDR2 is YFSETQ. The CDR3 has 15 residues. For the CDR3, the DNA is TGCGCCGGCAGCCTGGACCAGGGAAAGAACACTGAAGCTTTCTTT. Translation gives CAGSLDQGKNTEAFF.

This clone was detected a few times. The chain links TRBV4-3 to TRBJ1-5, with D unclear. V was clipped by 0 bases and J by 0 bases, with 6 bases between them. Germline CDR1 and CDR2: LGHNA and YSLEER. There are 15 residues in the CDR3. CDR3 bases: TGCGCCAGCAGCCAAGATATGTATAGCAATCAGCCCCAGCATTTT. Its protein product is CASSQDMYSNQPQHF.

V usage is TRBV19 and J usage is TRBJ2-3; 7 positions match TRBD1. The trim removed 3 bases at V and 8 bases at J, leaving 17 bases unmatched. CDR3 length: 17 amino acids. Per germline, CDR1 LNHDA and CDR2 SQIVND (reference sequence). The CDR3 DNA reads TGTGCCAGTAGTATCTATCTCTTGGACAGGTCCGAAGGTACGCAGTATTTT. It specifies CASSIYLLDRSEGTQYF.

The chain links TRBV14 to TRBJ2-7; 9 nucleotides align to TRBD1. Germline V gives CDR1 SGHDN, CDR2 FVKESK. The junction had 7 bases not matched to a gene; V was cut back by 0 bases and J by 1 base. CDR3 length: 17 residues. The CDR3 reads CASSQEAVGTGSYEQYF. CDR3 DNA: TGTGCCAGCAGCCAAGAGGCGGTCGGGACAGGGTCCTACGAGCAGTACTTC. Together with reference TRBV14 and TRBJ2-7, the CDR3 gives the full variable domain: EAGVTQFPSHSVIEKGQTVTLRCDPISGHDNLYWYRRVMGKEIKFLLHFVKESKQDESGMPNNRFLAERTGGTYSTLKVQPAELEDSGVYFCASSQEAVGTGSYEQYFGPGTRLTVT.

The CDR3 spells CASSPSQGIYEQYF. For the CDR3, the DNA is TGCGCCAGCAGCCCCAGTCAGGGGATCTACGAGCAGTACTTC. The chain joins TRBV5-1 to TRBJ2-7, with TRBD1 as a possible D gene (6 bases). Germline V gene lookup returns CDR1 SGHRS and CDR2 YFSETQ. V was trimmed by 4 bases and J by 3 bases, leaving 14 bases between them. The CDR3 loop spans 14 amino acids.

The rearrangement uses TRBV2 and TRBJ2-1, with TRBD2 matching over 9 bases. Trimming cost V 9 bases and J 2 bases; bases outside gene matches: 2. The CDR3 runs 13 residues. Germline assignment: CDR1 SNHLY and CDR2 FYNNEI. The CDR3 here is CARTSGTYNEQFF. CDR3 nucleotides: TGTGCCAGGACTAGCGGTACCTACAATGAGCAGTTCTTC.

This clone was recorded a few times. The chain links TRBV11-2 to TRBJ2-5, with 7 bases that match TRBD1. The CDR3 sequence is 15 residues long. The V and J ends lost 3 bases and 1 base, in that order; junction bases with no gene match: 5. Germline V lookup: CDR1 SGHAT, CDR2 FQNNGV. This CDR3 reads CASSFGGQLQETQYF. CDR3 DNA: TGTGCCAGCAGCTTTGGGGGACAGCTCCAAGAGACCCAGTACTTC.

The CDR3 is CASSQDPGLAGGAHEQYF. DNA for the CDR3: TGTGCCAGCAGCCAAGACCCGGGACTAGCGGGAGGGGCCCACGAGCAGTACTTC. J is TRBJ2-7 and V is TRBV4-2, with TRBD2 identical over 16 bases. With V trimmed by 0 bases and J by 5 bases, 7 bases remained unmatched. This CDR3 comprises 18 residues. Germline V gives CDR1 LGHNA, CDR2 YNFKEQ.

This clone was detected a few times. This chain joins TRBV19 and TRBJ1-4; 7 bases fit TRBD1. Per germline, CDR1 LNHDA and CDR2 SQIVND (reference sequence). The ends lost 4 bases at V and 6 bases at J; junction bases unmatched: 11. The length of the CDR3 is 16 residues. The DNA for the CDR3 is TGTGCCAGTAGTACGGGACAGTCAGCCGAATATGAAAAACTGTTTTTT. Translated: CASSTGQSAEYEKLFF.

The V gene is TRBV18, the J gene TRBJ2-7; a weak D match, TRBD2 (6 bases). The germline V and J ends were trimmed by 2 bases and 0 bases, with 14 bases remaining between them. From germline, CDR1 is KGHSH and CDR2 LQKENI. There are 16 residues in the CDR3. CDR3 sequence (DNA): TGTGCCAGCTCACCAACCGAGCCGCGGGGCTCCTACGAGCAGTACTTC. Translating gives CASSPTEPRGSYEQYF.

The CDR3 DNA follows: TGTGCCAGCAGCTCCATCGACAGGGCGGGCTATGGCTACACCTTC. Protein product: CASSSIDRAGYGYTF. V usage is TRBV5-4 and J usage is TRBJ1-2, with 7 bases identical to TRBD1. The CDR3 length is 15 residues. The germline V gene has CDR1 SGHNT and CDR2 YYREEE (reference sequence). The V gene end was trimmed by 3 bases and the J gene end by 4 bases; junction bases not matched to a gene: 9.

The chain employs TRBV7-2 and TRBJ2-4; D is possibly TRBD2 (5 bases). CDR1 is SGHTA, CDR2 FQGNSA, per germline. The V gene lost 3 bases and the J gene lost 0 bases, with 9 bases spanning the gap. The CDR3 spans 15 residues. CDR3 region: CASSFGGLAKNIQYF. As DNA, the CDR3 is TGTGCCAGCAGCTTCGGCGGGTTAGCCAAAAACATTCAGTACTTC.

The rearrangement joins TRBV19 to TRBJ2-4; 8 nucleotides line up with TRBD1. V lost 3 bases, J lost 7 bases, and 5 bases stayed unmatched. Germline V CDR1 and CDR2: LNHDA, SQIVND (reference sequence). The CDR3 totals 14 residues. This CDR3 reads CASSMDRDLNIQYF. DNA for the CDR3: TGTGCCAGTAGTATGGACAGGGATTTGAACATTCAGTACTTC.

This clone has only a few counts. The gene calls are TRBV6-1 and TRBJ1-2, with 7 bases aligning to TRBD1. Germline V lookup: CDR1 MNHNS, CDR2 SASEGT. CDR3 size: 15 residues. J lost 5 bases, V lost 0 bases, and 6 bases had no gene match. CDR3 DNA: TGTGCCAGCAGTGAAGCCCAGGGGGGTGGGTATGGCTACACCTTC. Translation: CASSEAQGGGYGYTF.

This clone occurred once. V is TRBV10-3 and J is TRBJ2-7; 11 positions agree with TRBD1. Germline loops: CDR1 ENHRY, CDR2 SYGVKD. The CDR3 consists of 15 residues. Trimming at V came to 3 bases and at J to 6 bases, leaving 7 bases not matched to a gene. The CDR3: CAISDPGQGASEQYF. The CDR3 DNA reads as TGTGCCATCAGTGATCCTGGACAGGGGGCGAGCGAGCAGTACTTC.

J is TRBJ1-2 and V is TRBV5-1, with 11 bases that match TRBD1. Germline V gene lookup returns CDR1 SGHRS and CDR2 YFSETQ. This CDR3 is built from 14 residues. V shed 5 bases and J 6 bases; nucleotides not matched to a gene: 6. The CDR3 sequence is CASRFPGQGDGYTF. DNA for the CDR3: TGCGCCAGCAGATTTCCGGGACAGGGGGATGGCTACACCTTC.

About this clone itself: The same CDR3 can be traced to other DNA sequences in this sample. The V and J genes are TRBV27 and TRBJ1-1; D ambiguous. CDR1 and CDR2 from the germline V gene are MNHEY and SMNVEV (reference sequence). Trimming pared 5 bases from V and 4 bases from J, leaving 11 bases between. There are 13 residues in the CDR3. This CDR3 reads CASSPGGRTEAFF. CDR3 DNA: TGTGCCAGCAGTCCGGGCGGGCGCACTGAAGCTTTCTTT.

The gene calls are TRBV5-8 and TRBJ1-2, with 9 bases lining up with TRBD1. This CDR3 has 16 residues. Germline V gene sequence: CDR1 SGHTS, CDR2 YDEGEE. Germline trimming cut 0 bases from V and 5 bases from J; bases unmatched to any gene: 8. CDR3 protein: CASSLGRQGGGYGYTF. In nucleotides, the CDR3 is TGTGCCAGCAGCTTGGGTAGACAGGGGGGGGGTTATGGCTACACCTTC.

This rearrangement joins TRBV5-1 to TRBJ2-7, with a possible D match to TRBD1 (6 bases). The CDR3 is 13 amino acids. Trimming pared 7 bases from V and 3 bases from J, leaving 14 bases between. The germline CDR1 and CDR2 sequences are SGHRS and YFSETQ. As DNA, the CDR3 is TGCGCCAGCGCCCCGGGACACCTCTACGAGCAGTACTTC. Its translation is CASAPGHLYEQYF.